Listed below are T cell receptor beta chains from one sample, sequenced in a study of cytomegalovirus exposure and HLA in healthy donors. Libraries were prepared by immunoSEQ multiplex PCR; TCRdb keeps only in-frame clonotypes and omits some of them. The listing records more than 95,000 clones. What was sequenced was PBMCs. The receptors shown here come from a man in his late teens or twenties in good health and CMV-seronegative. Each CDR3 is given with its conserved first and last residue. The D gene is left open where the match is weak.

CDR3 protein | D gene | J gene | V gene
CASSEASGSSVETQYF | TRBD2 | TRBJ2-5 | TRBV6-1
CAWNSGTGFFLHGYTF | TRBD1 | TRBJ1-2 | TRBV30
CASSGTPAYEQYF | - | TRBJ2-7 | TRBV5-1
CASSVPGTGGGGELFF | TRBD1 | TRBJ2-2 | TRBV9
CAWSVKGGRYEQYF | TRBD2 | TRBJ2-7 | TRBV30
CASSLQAGGAEQYF | TRBD2 | TRBJ2-7 | TRBV7-7
CASRRASWADTQYF | - | TRBJ2-3 | TRBV6-1
CASSGGDETGGWVDTEAFF | - | TRBJ1-1 | TRBV9
CASARWQPPRGEQYF | - | TRBJ2-7 | TRBV6-5
CASSSSGYGRNQPQHF | - | TRBJ1-5 | TRBV7-9